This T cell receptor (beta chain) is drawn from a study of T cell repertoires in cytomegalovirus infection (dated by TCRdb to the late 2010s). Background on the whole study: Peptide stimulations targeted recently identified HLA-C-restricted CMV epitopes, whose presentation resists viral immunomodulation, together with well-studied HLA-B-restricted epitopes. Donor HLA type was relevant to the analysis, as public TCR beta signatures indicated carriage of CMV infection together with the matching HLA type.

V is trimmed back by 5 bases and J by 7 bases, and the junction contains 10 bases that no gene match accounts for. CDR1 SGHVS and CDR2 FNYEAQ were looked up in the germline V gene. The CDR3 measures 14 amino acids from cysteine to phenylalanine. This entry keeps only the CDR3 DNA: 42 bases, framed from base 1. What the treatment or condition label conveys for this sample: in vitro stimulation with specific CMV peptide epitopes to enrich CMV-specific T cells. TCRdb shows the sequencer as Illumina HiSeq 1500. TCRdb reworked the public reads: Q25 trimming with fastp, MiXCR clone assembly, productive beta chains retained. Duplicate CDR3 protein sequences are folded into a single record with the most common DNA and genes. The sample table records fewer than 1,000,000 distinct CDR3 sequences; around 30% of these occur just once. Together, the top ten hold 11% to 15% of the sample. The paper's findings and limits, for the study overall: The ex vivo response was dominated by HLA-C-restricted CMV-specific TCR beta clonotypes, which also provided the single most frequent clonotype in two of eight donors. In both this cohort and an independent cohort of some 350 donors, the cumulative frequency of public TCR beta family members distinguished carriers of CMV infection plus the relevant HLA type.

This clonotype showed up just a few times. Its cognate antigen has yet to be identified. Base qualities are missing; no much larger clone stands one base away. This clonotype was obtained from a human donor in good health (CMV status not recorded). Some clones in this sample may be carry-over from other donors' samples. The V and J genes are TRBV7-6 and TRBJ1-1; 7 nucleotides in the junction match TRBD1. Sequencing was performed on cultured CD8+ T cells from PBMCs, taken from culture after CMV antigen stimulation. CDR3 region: CASSAPYRGGEAFF. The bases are TGTGCCAGCAGCGCGCCTTACAGGGGCGGTGAAGCTTTCTTT.